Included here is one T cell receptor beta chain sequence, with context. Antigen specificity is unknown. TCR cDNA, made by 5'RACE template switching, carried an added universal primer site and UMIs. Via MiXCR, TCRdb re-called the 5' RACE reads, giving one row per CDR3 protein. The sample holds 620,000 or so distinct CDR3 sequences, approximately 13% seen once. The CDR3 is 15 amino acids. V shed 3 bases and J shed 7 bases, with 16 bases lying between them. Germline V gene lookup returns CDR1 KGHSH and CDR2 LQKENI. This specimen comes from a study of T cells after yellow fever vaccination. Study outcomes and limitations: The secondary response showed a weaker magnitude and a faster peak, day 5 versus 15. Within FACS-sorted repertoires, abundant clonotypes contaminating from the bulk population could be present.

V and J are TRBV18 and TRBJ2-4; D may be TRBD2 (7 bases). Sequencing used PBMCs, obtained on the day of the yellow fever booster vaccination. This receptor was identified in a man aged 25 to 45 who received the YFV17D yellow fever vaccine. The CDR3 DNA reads TGTGCCAGCTCACCCAGCGGAGGGGGGGGCAACATTCAGTACTTC. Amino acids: CASSPSGGGGNIQYF.